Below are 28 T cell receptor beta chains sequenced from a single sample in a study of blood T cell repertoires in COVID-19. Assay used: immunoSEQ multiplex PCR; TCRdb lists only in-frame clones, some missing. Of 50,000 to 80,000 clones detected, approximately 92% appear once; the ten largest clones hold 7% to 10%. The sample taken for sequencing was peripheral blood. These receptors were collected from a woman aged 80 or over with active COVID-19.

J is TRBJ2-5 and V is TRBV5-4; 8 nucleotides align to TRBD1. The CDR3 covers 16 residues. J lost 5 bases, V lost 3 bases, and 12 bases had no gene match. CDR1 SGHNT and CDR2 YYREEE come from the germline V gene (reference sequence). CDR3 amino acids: CASSSGQGRRLETQYF. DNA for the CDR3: TGTGCCAGCAGCTCTGGACAGGGACGCCGGTTGGAGACCCAGTACTTC.

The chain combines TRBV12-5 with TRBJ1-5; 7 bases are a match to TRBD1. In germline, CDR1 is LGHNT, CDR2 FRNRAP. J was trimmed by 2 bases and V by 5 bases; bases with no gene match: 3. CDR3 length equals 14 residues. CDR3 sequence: CASGTGARNQPQHF. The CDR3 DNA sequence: TGTGCTAGTGGTACAGGGGCACGCAATCAGCCCCAGCATTTT.

CDR3 region: CASSLALDSPVYEQYF. The CDR3 DNA reads TGTGCCAGCAGCTTAGCCTTGGACTCTCCCGTCTACGAGCAGTACTTC. This sequence joins TRBV11-2 and TRBJ2-7, with TRBD2 as a possible D gene (5 bases). The germline gives CDR1 SGHAT, CDR2 FQNNGV. The CDR3 runs to 16 residues. Trimming cost V 1 base and J 3 bases, with 16 bases left between them.

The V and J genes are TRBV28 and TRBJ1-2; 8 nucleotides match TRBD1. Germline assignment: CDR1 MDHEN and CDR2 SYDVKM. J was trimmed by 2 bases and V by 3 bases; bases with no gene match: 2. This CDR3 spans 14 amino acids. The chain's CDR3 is CASSFGQGNYGYTF. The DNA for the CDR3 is TGTGCCAGCAGTTTCGGACAGGGAAACTATGGCTACACCTTC.

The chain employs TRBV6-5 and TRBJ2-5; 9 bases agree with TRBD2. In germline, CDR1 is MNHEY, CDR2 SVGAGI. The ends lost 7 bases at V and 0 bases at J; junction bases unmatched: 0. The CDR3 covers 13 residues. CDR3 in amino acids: CASIAGDQETQYF. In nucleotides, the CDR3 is TGTGCCAGCATAGCGGGAGACCAAGAGACCCAGTACTTC.

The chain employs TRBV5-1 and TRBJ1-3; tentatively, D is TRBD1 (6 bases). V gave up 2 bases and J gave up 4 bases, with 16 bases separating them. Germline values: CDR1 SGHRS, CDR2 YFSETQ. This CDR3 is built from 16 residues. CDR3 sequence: CASSLNTRGLGNTIYF. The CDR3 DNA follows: TGCGCCAGCAGCTTAAACACCAGGGGATTGGGAAACACCATATATTTT.

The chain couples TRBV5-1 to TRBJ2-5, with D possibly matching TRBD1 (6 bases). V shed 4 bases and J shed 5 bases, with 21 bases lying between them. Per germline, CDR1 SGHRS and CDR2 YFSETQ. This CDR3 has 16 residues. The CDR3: CASSTYTGHKTETQYF. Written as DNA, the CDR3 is TGCGCCAGCAGCACCTACACGGGACATAAAACGGAGACCCAGTACTTC.

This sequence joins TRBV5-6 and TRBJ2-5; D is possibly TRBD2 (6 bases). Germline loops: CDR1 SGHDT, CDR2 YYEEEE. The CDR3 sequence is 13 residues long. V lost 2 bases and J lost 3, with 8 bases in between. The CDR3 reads CASSFSGEETQYF. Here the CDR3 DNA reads TGTGCCAGCAGCTTCTCGGGGGAAGAGACCCAGTACTTC.

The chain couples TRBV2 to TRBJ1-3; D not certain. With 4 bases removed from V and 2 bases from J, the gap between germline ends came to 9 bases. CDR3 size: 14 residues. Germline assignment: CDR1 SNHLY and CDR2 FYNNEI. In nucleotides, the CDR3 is TGTGCCAGCAGTGGCAGCAGGACTGGAAACACCATATATTTT. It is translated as CASSGSRTGNTIYF.

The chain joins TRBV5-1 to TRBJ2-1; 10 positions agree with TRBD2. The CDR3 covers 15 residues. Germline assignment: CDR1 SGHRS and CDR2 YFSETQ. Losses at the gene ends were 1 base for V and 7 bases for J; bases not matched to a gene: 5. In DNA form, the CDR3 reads TGCGCCAGCAGCTTGAGGAGCGGGGGGGAGAATGAGCAGTTCTTC. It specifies CASSLRSGGENEQFF. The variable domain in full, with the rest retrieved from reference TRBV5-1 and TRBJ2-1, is KAGVTQTPRYLIKTRGQQVTLSCSPISGHRSVSWYQQTPGQGLQFLFEYFSETQRNKGNFPGRFSGRQFSNSRSEMNVSTLELGDSALYLCASSLRSGGENEQFFGPGTRLTVL.

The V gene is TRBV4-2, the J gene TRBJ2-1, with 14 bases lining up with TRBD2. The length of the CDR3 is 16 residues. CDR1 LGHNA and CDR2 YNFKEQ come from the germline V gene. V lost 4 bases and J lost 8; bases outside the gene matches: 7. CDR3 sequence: CASSLRTSGRSHEQFF. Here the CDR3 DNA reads TGTGCCAGCAGCCTACGGACTAGCGGGAGGTCCCATGAGCAGTTCTTC.

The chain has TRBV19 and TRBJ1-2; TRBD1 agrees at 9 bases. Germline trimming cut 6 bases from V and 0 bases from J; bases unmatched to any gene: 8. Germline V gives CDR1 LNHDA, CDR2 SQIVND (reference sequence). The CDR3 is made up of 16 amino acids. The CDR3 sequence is CASSRTGAIANYGYTF. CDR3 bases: TGTGCCAGTAGCAGGACAGGGGCGATAGCTAACTATGGCTACACCTTC.

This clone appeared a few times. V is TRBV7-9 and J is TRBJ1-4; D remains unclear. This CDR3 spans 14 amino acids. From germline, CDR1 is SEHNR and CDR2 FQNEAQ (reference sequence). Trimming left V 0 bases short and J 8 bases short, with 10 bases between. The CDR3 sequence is CASSLAGVGEKLFF. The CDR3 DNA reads TGTGCCAGCAGCTTAGCCGGGGTCGGGGAAAAACTGTTTTTT. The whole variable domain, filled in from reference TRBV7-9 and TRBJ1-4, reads DTGVSQNPRHKITKRGQNVTFRCDPISEHNRLYWYRQTLGQGPEFLTYFQNEAQLEKSRLLSDRFSAERPKGSFSTLEIQRTEQGDSAMYLCASSLAGVGEKLFFGSGTQLSVL.

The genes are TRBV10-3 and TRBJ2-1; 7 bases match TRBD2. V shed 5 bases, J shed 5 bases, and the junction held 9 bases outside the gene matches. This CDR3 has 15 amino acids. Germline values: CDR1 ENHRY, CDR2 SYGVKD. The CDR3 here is CAISRPGLSNNEQFF. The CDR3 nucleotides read TGTGCCATCAGTAGACCGGGACTATCCAACAATGAGCAGTTCTTC.

CDR3 DNA: TGTGCCAGCAGTTTCCCTAGCGGGTACGAGCAGTACTTC. This sequence encodes CASSFPSGYEQYF. V and J are TRBV28 and TRBJ2-7; 8 nucleotides line up with TRBD2. Per the germline V gene, CDR1 is MDHEN and CDR2 is SYDVKM. V dropped 3 bases and J dropped 4; count of bases not matched to a gene: 2. This CDR3 is built from 13 residues.

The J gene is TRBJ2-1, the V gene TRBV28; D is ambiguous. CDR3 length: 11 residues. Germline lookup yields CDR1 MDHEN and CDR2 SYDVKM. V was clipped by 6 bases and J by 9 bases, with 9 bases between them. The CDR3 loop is CASSPRFEQFF. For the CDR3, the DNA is TGTGCCAGCAGCCCACGGTTTGAGCAGTTCTTC.

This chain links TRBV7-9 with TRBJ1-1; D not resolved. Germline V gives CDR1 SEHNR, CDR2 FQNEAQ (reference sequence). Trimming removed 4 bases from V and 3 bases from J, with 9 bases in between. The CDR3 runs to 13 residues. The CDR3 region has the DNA TGTGCCAGCAGCTCTATAAGATACACTGAAGCTTTCTTT. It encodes CASSSIRYTEAFF.

CDR3 bases: TGTGCCAGCAGTTTATGGGCAGGGGTTCGTCACACCGGGGAGCTGTTTTTT. It specifies CASSLWAGVRHTGELFF. The chain couples TRBV28 to TRBJ2-2; possible D gene TRBD1, 6 bases. CDR3 length: 17 residues. Germline values: CDR1 MDHEN, CDR2 SYDVKM. V lost 0 bases and J 3 bases, leaving 14 bases between the germline ends.

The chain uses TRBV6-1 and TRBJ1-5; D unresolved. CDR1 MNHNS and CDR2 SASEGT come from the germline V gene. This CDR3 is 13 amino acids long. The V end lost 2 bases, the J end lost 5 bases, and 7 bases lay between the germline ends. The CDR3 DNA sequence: TGTGCCAGCAGTGAACAGCGCGATCAGCCCCAGCATTTT. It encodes CASSEQRDQPQHF.

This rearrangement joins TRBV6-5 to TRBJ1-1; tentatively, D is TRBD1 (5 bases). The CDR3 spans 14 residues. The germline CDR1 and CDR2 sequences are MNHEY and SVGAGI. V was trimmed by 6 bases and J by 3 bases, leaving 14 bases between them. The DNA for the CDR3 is TGTGCCAGCAGACGGACACGTGGAGACACTGAAGCTTTCTTT. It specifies CASRRTRGDTEAFF.

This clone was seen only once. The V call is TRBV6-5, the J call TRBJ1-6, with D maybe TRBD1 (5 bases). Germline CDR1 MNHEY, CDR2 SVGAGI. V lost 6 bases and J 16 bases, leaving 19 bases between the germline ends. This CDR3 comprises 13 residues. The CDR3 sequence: CASRLGSAGGLHF. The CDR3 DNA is TGTGCCAGCAGACTCGGGTCGGCGGGGGGACTCCACTTT.

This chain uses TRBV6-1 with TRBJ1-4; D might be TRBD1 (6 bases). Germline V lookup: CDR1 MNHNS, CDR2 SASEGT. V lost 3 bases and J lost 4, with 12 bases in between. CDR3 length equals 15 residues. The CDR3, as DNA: TGTGCCAGCAGTGACAGGGGCATAGGTAATGAAAAACTGTTTTTT. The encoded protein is CASSDRGIGNEKLFF.

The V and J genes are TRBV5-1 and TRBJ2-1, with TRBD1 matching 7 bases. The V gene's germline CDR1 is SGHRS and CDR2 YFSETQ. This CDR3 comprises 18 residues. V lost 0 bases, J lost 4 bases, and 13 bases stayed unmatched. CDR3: CASSLGGGQGVNYNEQFF. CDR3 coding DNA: TGCGCCAGCAGCTTGGGAGGTGGGCAGGGGGTTAATTACAATGAGCAGTTCTTC. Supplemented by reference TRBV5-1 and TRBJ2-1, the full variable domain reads KAGVTQTPRYLIKTRGQQVTLSCSPISGHRSVSWYQQTPGQGLQFLFEYFSETQRNKGNFPGRFSGRQFSNSRSEMNVSTLELGDSALYLCASSLGGGQGVNYNEQFFGPGTRLTVL.

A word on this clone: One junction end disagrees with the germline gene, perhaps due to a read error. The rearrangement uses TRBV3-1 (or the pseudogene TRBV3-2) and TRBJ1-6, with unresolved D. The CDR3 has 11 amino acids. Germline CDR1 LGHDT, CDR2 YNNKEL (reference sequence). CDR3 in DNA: TGTGCCAGCAGACAAGATAGCACTTTGTGGTTT. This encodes CASRQDSTLWF.

The CDR3 DNA sequence: TGTGCCAGCAGTAGTCGGACAGGGGGACGCTCACCCCTCCACTTT. Protein product: CASSSRTGGRSPLHF. V gene TRBV6-5 combines with J gene TRBJ1-6, with 10 bases that match TRBD1. Germline V gene sequence: CDR1 MNHEY, CDR2 SVGAGI. Trimming took 5 bases from V and 10 from J; bases not matched to a gene: 8. The CDR3 is 15 amino acids.

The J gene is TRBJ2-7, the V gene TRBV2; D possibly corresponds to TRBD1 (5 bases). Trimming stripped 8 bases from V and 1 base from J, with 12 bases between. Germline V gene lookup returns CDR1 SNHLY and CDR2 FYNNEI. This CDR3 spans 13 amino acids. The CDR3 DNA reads TGTGCCAGCCAGGGTGCTAGGTCCTACGAGCAGTACGTC. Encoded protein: CASQGARSYEQYV.

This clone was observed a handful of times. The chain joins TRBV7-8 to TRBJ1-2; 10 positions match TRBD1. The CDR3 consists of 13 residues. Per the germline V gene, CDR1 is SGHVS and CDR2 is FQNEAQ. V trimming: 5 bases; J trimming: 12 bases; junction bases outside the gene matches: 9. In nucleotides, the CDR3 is TGTGCCAGCAGCCCGCGGGGGACAGGGGCTAACACCTTC. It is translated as CASSPRGTGANTF.

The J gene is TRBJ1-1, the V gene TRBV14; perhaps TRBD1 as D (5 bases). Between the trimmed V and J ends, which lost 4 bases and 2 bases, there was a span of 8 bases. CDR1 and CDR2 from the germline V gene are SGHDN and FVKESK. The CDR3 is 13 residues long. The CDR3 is CASSRDFNTEAFF. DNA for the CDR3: TGTGCCAGCAGCCGGGACTTTAACACTGAAGCTTTCTTT.